One sample yielded the 26 T cell receptor beta chains listed below, sequenced in a study of regulatory T cells in long-lasting Graves disease. Sequencing libraries for TCR beta were prepared with iRepertoire HTBI primers and Arm-PCR of CDR3 regions. Using its own MiXCR run on the multiplex PCR reads, TCRdb lists one record per CDR3 protein. In the table there are around 500,000 distinct CDR3 sequences, approximately 16% of which are singletons. Noted time point: newly diagnosed GD, antithyroid drugs for less than 3 months. With RNA extracted from PBMCs as input, the TCR library was made. These data also featured in a second study, about T cells in Graves' hyperthyroidism and ophthalmopathy.

Sample: peripheral blood mononuclear cells (PBMCs), taken at new diagnosis, from a patient treated with antithyroid drugs. Receptors originate from a woman aged 35 to 60 with Graves disease.

This clonotype was found many times. The gene calls are TRBV7-8 and TRBJ1-1; 10 bases line up with TRBD1. The V and J ends lost 5 bases and 5 bases, in that order; junction bases with no gene match: 11. Germline V gives CDR1 SGHVS, CDR2 FQNEAQ. CDR3 size: 16 residues. This chain's CDR3 is CASSPRTGGSGTEAFF. CDR3 coding DNA: TGTGCCAGCAGCCCGCGGACAGGGGGATCGGGAACTGAAGCTTTCTTT.

The table lists this clonotype with many counts. This chain joins TRBV30 and TRBJ2-5, with D possibly called TRBD1 or TRBD2 (6 bases each). The V and J ends lost 2 bases and 3 bases respectively, with 10 bases between them. The V gene's germline CDR1 is GTSNPN and CDR2 SVGIG (reference sequence). The CDR3 extends over 13 amino acids. CDR3 loop: CAWSTGAEETQYF. In nucleotides, the CDR3 is TGTGCCTGGAGTACGGGGGCCGAAGAGACCCAGTACTTC.

At least ten counts were recorded for this clonotype. The V gene is TRBV5-1, the J gene TRBJ2-1; TRBD2 aligns across 10 bases. The CDR3 consists of 16 residues. Germline CDR1 SGHRS, CDR2 YFSETQ. V was pared by 0 bases and J by 5 bases, with 5 bases of the junction left unmatched. The CDR3 coding sequence is TGCGCCAGCAGCTTGGGTTGGCTAGCGGGGGACAATGAGCAGTTCTTC. This translates into CASSLGWLAGDNEQFF.

This clonotype was observed many times. The rearrangement links TRBV12-3 or TRBV12-4 to TRBJ2-7; 10 bases align to TRBD2. V was clipped by 3 bases and J by 2 bases; unmatched bases: 4. The CDR3 covers 15 residues. The CDR3 sequence is CASSLSAGGTYEQYF. In DNA form, the CDR3 reads TGTGCCAGCAGTTTGTCAGCGGGGGGGACCTACGAGCAGTACTTC.

The chain employs TRBV5-1 and TRBJ1-4, with a tentative D call TRBD1 (5 bases). The CDR3 has 14 amino acids. In germline, CDR1 is SGHRS, CDR2 YFSETQ. V shed 6 bases and J shed 5 bases, with 14 bases lying between them. CDR3 protein: CASNFGADNEKLFF. The DNA of the CDR3 is TGCGCCAGCAATTTCGGGGCAGACAATGAAAAACTGTTTTTT. The full variable domain, rest sourced from reference TRBV5-1 and TRBJ1-4, is KAGVTQTPRYLIKTRGQQVTLSCSPISGHRSVSWYQQTPGQGLQFLFEYFSETQRNKGNFPGRFSGRQFSNSRSEMNVSTLELGDSALYLCASNFGADNEKLFFGSGTQLSVL.

This clonotype was observed many times. V usage is TRBV11-2 and J usage is TRBJ2-7; D is possibly TRBD1 (5 bases). V lost 1 base and J lost 1, with 14 bases in between. In germline, CDR1 is SGHAT, CDR2 FQNNGV. The CDR3 length is 16 residues. The CDR3 DNA reads TGTGCCAGCAGCTTAGCATCAGGGAAGGGGTCCTACGAGCAGTACTTC. Protein: CASSLASGKGSYEQYF.

This clonotype was counted many times. The gene calls are TRBV20-1 and TRBJ2-5; D not resolved. Trimming took 3 bases from V and 4 from J, leaving 9 bases between them. This CDR3 is 12 amino acids long. CDR1 and CDR2 (germline): DFQATT, SNEGSKA (reference sequence). CDR3 in DNA: TGCAGTGCTAGCATGGTTCGAGAGACCCAGTACTTC. Amino acid sequence: CSASMVRETQYF.

A few counts support this clonotype. The chain employs TRBV11-3 and TRBJ2-1; 8 bases line up with TRBD2. V was pared by 4 bases and J by 5 bases, with 10 bases of the junction left unmatched. CDR1 and CDR2 from the germline V gene are SGHNT and YENEEA. This CDR3 is 16 amino acids long. CDR3 residues: CASSSQSGGHNNEQFF. The CDR3, as DNA: TGTGCCAGCAGCTCCCAAAGCGGGGGACATAACAATGAGCAGTTCTTC.

This clonotype was seen many times. The chain couples TRBV24-1 to TRBJ1-1; no clear D. The CDR3 contains 13 residues. Between the trimmed V and J ends, which lost 5 bases and 4 bases, there was a span of 10 bases. Germline V gene sequence: CDR1 KGHDR, CDR2 SFDVKD. The chain's CDR3 is CATSGIGRTEAFF. CDR3 bases: TGTGCCACCAGTGGCATAGGGCGCACTGAAGCTTTCTTT.

Many counts were recorded for this clonotype. CDR3 amino acids: CASRGLANTEAFF. The CDR3 DNA follows: TGTGCCAGCAGAGGGTTGGCGAACACTGAAGCTTTCTTT. The V gene is TRBV7-2, the J gene TRBJ1-1; the D is unclear. The CDR3 sequence is 13 residues long. Looked up from germline, CDR1 is SGHTA and CDR2 is FQGNSA. The ends were cut back, 6 bases at V and 1 base at J, with 9 bases in the middle.

This clonotype occurred many times. This chain connects TRBV20-1 to TRBJ1-5; tentatively, D is TRBD1 (5 bases). The germline CDR1 and CDR2 sequences are DFQATT and SNEGSKA (reference sequence). V lost 0 bases and J lost 0, with 9 bases in between. The CDR3 extends over 15 amino acids. CDR3 nucleotides: TGCAGTGCTAGAGACAGGGTCGATAGCAATCAGCCCCAGCATTTT. It is translated as CSARDRVDSNQPQHF.

This clonotype was picked up many times. The rearrangement links TRBV12-3 or TRBV12-4 to TRBJ1-1; no definite D call. The V gene lost 2 bases and the J gene lost 1 base, with 17 bases spanning the gap. The CDR3 has 17 amino acids. The CDR3 region has the DNA TGTGCCAGCAGTTTATGGACGCTAGAAATGGGGAACACTGAAGCTTTCTTT. Its translation is CASSLWTLEMGNTEAFF.

This clonotype occurred many times. The rearrangement joins TRBV7-9 to TRBJ2-1; 7 nucleotides align to TRBD1. The CDR3 runs to 12 residues. Germline CDR1 reads SEHNR; CDR2 reads FQNEAQ (reference sequence). V shed 5 bases, J shed 10 bases, and the junction held 5 bases outside the gene matches. The CDR3 sequence is CASSVQGLEQFF. DNA for the CDR3: TGTGCCAGCAGCGTACAGGGGCTGGAGCAGTTCTTC.

The rearrangement uses TRBV20-1 and TRBJ1-2; 7 bases are a match to TRBD1. V dropped 0 bases and J dropped 3; count of bases not matched to a gene: 7. CDR1 is DFQATT and CDR2 is SNEGSKA in the germline V gene (reference sequence). The CDR3 is made up of 15 amino acids. CDR3 loop: CSARDRRGRHYGYTF. CDR3 bases: TGCAGTGCTAGAGATCGGAGGGGGCGCCACTATGGCTACACCTTC.

The CDR3 here is CASSLGPLAAYNEQFF. CDR3 nucleotides: TGTGCCAGCAGCTTAGGTCCGCTAGCGGCATACAATGAGCAGTTCTTC. This chain joins TRBV7-3 and TRBJ2-1; TRBD2 aligns across 7 bases. Germline values: CDR1 SGHTA, CDR2 FQGTGA. The trim removed 2 bases at V and 4 bases at J, leaving 8 bases unmatched. The CDR3 is made up of 16 amino acids.

The chain is built from TRBV7-9 and TRBJ2-1; 8 bases line up with TRBD1. The germline V gene encodes CDR1 SEHNR and CDR2 FQNEAQ (reference sequence). With 4 bases clipped from V and 1 base from J, the junction kept 6 bases outside the gene matches. The CDR3 is 16 residues long. CDR3 loop: CASSSWTGPSYNEQFF. The CDR3 DNA reads TGTGCCAGCAGCTCCTGGACAGGGCCGTCCTACAATGAGCAGTTCTTC.

This clonotype was seen many times. The V and J genes are TRBV27 and TRBJ1-2, with D perhaps matching TRBD1 (5 bases). Trimming cost V 3 bases and J 1 base, with 12 bases left between them. This CDR3 has 15 amino acids. Germline CDR1 and CDR2: MNHEY and SMNVEV (reference sequence). The CDR3 spells CASSFLRGRNYGYTF. The CDR3 nucleotides are TGTGCCAGCAGTTTTTTGAGGGGACGTAACTATGGCTACACCTTC.

This clonotype was found many times. The J gene is TRBJ1-1, the V gene TRBV3-1, with D perhaps matching TRBD1 (6 bases). The CDR3 is 17 amino acids. Germline CDR1 is LGHDT and CDR2 is YNNKEL (reference sequence). Trimming took 0 bases from V and 6 from J, leaving 20 bases between them. The CDR3 DNA sequence: TGTGCCAGCAGCCAAGACCCGTTCGGGCAGGGGAGCGCTGAAGCTTTCTTT. Protein: CASSQDPFGQGSAEAFF. Full variable domain (outside the CDR3, taken from reference TRBV3-1 and TRBJ1-1): DTAVSQTPKYLVTQMGNDKSIKCEQNLGHDTMYWYKQDSKKFLKIMFSYNNKELIINETVPNRFSPKSPDKAHLNLHINSLELGDSAVYFCASSQDPFGQGSAEAFFGQGTRLTVV.

This clonotype came up many times. The chain employs TRBV6-1 and TRBJ1-1; TRBD1 matches 10 bases. Germline CDR1 is MNHNS and CDR2 is SASEGT. V shed 5 bases, J shed 5 bases, and the junction held 5 bases outside the gene matches. The CDR3 is made up of 14 amino acids. The CDR3 protein is CASSTDRGRTEAFF. CDR3 coding DNA: TGTGCCAGCAGTACGGACAGGGGGAGGACTGAAGCTTTCTTT.

The J gene is TRBJ2-5, the V gene TRBV6-1, with 12 bases matching TRBD2. J gave up 2 bases and V 7 bases, and 5 bases lay outside the gene matches. Germline loops: CDR1 MNHNS, CDR2 SASEGT. CDR3 length: 15 amino acids. The CDR3, as DNA: TGTGCCAGCACCCTACTAGCGGGGGGACAAGAGACCCAGTACTTC. Translating gives CASTLLAGGQETQYF.

J is TRBJ2-1 and V is TRBV19, with D possibly being TRBD2 (6 bases). The CDR3 length is 15 residues. Germline-derived CDR1 and CDR2 are LNHDA and SQIVND (reference sequence). Trimming removed 3 bases at V and 2 bases at J, with 11 bases between. The CDR3 nucleotides are TGTGCCAGTAGTATTAGGCCGGGGGCCTACAATGAGCAGTTCTTC. Translating gives CASSIRPGAYNEQFF.

The chain employs TRBV6-2 or TRBV6-3 and TRBJ1-5; D call uncertain. Trimming pared 0 bases from V and 6 bases from J, leaving 6 bases between. Germline V CDR1 and CDR2: MNHEY, SVGEGT. The CDR3 is made up of 13 amino acids. The CDR3, as DNA: TGTGCCAGCAGTTACTCGGTGTTTCAGCCCCAGCATTTT. Protein sequence: CASSYSVFQPQHF.

This clonotype was recorded a few times. The chain combines TRBV12-3 or TRBV12-4 with TRBJ2-7; D is unclear. CDR3 length: 14 amino acids. V lost 2 bases and J lost 0, with 8 bases in between. The CDR3 loop reads CASSLPGISYEQYF. The CDR3 DNA is TGTGCCAGCAGTTTACCAGGCATCTCCTACGAGCAGTACTTC.

This clonotype was detected many times. This chain joins TRBV7-2 and TRBJ1-2, with D unresolved. The CDR3 is 12 residues long. CDR1 SGHTA and CDR2 FQGNSA come from the germline V gene. The V and J ends lost 6 bases and 3 bases respectively, with 8 bases between them. The CDR3 reads CASRTRYYGYTF. The CDR3 DNA follows: TGTGCCAGCAGAACCAGATACTATGGCTACACCTTC.

There are many counts of this clonotype. The chain couples TRBV3-1 to TRBJ2-3, with 7 nucleotides matching TRBD2. Per germline, CDR1 LGHDT and CDR2 YNNKEL (reference sequence). The CDR3 covers 14 residues. V lost 5 bases, J lost 5 bases, and 7 bases stayed unmatched. CDR3 in DNA: TGTGCCAGCAGCGTAAGCGGGGCGGAAGATACGCAGTATTTT. This gives the protein CASSVSGAEDTQYF.

This rearrangement joins TRBV12-3 or TRBV12-4 to TRBJ1-2; 9 nucleotides agree with TRBD1. The CDR3 is 13 amino acids. J gave up 6 bases and V 7 bases, and 6 bases lay outside the gene matches. The CDR3 coding sequence is TGTGCCAGCACTAGAAGGACAGGGGATGGCTACACCTTC. Protein sequence: CASTRRTGDGYTF.